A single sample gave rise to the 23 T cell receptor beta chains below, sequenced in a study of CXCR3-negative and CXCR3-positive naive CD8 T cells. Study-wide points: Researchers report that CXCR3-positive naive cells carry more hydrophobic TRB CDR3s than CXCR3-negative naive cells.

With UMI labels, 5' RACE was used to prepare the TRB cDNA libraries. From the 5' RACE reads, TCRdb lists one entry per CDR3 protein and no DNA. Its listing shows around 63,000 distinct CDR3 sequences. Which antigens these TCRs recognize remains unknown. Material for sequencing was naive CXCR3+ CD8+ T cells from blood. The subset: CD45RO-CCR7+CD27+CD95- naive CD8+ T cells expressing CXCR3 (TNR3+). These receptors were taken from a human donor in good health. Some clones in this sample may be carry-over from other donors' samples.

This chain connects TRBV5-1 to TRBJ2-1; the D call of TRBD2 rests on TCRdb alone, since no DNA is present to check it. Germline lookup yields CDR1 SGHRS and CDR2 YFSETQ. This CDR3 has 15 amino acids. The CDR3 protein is CASSLDAAGGHEQFF.

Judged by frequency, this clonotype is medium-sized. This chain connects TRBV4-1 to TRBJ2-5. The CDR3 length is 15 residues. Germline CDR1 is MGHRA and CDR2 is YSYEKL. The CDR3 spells CASSQDQGLGETQYF.

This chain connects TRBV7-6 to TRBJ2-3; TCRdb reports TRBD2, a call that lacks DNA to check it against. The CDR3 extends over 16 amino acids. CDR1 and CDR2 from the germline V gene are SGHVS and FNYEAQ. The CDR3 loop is CASSLSRSSTTDTQYF.

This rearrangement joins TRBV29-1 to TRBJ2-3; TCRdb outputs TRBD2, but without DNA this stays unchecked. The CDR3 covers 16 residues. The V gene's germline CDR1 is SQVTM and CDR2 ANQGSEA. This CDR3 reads CSVEGTSGRGTDTQYF.

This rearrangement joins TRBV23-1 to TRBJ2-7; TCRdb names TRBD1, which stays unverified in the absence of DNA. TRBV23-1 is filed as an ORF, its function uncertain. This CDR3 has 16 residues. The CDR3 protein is CASSHLTGTGLEEQYF.

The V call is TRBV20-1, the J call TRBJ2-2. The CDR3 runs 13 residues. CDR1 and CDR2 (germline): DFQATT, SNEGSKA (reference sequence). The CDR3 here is CSTKTENTGELFF.

CDR3 amino acids: CASSQEGLGETQYF. This chain joins TRBV4-1 and TRBJ2-5; TCRdb gives TRBD1 as the D gene, but with no DNA this cannot be confirmed. CDR3 length: 14 amino acids. Germline CDR1 is MGHRA and CDR2 is YSYEKL.

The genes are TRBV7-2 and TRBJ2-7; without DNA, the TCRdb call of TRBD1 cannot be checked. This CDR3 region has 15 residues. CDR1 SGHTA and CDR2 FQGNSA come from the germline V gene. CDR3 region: CASSGRDRPQDEQYF.

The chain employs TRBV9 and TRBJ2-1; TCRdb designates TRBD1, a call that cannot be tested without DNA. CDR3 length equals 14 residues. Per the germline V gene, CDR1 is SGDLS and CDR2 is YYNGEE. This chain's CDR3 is CASSVALATGKQFF.

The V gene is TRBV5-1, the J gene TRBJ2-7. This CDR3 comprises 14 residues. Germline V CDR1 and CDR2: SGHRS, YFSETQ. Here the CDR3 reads CASSISPENYEQYF.

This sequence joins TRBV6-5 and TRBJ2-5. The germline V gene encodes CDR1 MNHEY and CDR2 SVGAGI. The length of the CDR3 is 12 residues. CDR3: CASRDIQETQYF.

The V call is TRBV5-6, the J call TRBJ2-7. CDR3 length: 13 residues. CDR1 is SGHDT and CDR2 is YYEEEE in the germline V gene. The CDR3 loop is CASSLPGLYEQYF.

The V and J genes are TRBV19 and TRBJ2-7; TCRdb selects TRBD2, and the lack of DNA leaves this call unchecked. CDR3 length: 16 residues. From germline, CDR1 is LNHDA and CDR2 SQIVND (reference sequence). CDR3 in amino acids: CASSMRFGEGIYEQYF.

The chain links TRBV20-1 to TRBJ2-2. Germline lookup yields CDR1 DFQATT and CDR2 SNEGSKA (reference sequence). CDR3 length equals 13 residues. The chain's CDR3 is CSARRVEAGELFF.

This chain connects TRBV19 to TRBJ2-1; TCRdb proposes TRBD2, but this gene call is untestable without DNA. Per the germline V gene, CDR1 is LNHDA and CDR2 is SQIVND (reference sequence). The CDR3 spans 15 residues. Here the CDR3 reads CASNLLRGGGNEQFF. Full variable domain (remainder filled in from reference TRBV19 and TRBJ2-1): DGGITQSPKYLFRKEGQNVTLSCEQNLNHDAMYWYRQDPGQGLRLIYYSQIVNDFQKGDIAEGYSVSREKKESFPLTVTSAQKNPTAFYLCASNLLRGGGNEQFFGPGTRLTVL.

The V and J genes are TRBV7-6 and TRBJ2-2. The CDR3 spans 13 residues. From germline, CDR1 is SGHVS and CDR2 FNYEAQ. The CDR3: CASSLGSAGELFF.

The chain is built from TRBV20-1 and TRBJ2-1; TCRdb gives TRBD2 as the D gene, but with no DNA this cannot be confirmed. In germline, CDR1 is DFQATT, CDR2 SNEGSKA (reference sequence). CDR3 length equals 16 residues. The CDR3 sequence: CSARMVAGATYNEQFF.

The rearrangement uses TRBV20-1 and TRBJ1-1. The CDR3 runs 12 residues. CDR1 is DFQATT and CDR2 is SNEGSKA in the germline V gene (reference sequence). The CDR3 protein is CSARVSVTEAFF.

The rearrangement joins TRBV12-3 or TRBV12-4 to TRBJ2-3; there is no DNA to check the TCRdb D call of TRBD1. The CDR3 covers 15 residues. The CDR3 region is CASSGTASSTDTQYF.

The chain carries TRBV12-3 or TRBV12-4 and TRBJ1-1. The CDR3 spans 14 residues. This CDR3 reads CASSFTRILPEAFF.

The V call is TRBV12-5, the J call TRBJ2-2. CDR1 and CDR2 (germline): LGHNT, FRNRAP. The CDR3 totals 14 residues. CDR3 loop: CASGTDGNTGELFF.

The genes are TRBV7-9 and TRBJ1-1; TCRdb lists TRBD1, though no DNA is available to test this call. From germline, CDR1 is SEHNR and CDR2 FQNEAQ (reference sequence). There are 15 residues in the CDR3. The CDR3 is CASSSGTGVNTEAFF.

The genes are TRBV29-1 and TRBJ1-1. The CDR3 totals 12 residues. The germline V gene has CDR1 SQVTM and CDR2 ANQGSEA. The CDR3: CSVLAGSTEAFF.